This T cell receptor (beta chain) was recovered during a study of Tregs in tolerant kidney transplant recipients. Study observations and caveats: Findings come from small patient numbers and require larger validation. Biological reproducibility was not directly addressed, but technical replication error appeared minimal.

This clone was found once. Its antigen is as yet unknown. The junction had 8 bases not matched to a gene; V was cut back by 0 bases and J by 8 bases. This CDR3 is built from 15 residues. Germline CDR1 SGHRS, CDR2 YFSETQ. Measured with immunoSEQ multiplex PCR; TCRdb has only the in-frame clones, and not every one. The sample records under 300,000 clones, 80% to 85% being singletons. CD4+CD25+CD127- Tregs, CD4+CD25- non-Tregs, CD4 and CD8 cells were sorted. Sequencing was carried out using CD4+ T cells from blood. This clonotype was sampled from a human donor in good health. This rearrangement joins TRBV5-1 to TRBJ2-1; 7 nucleotides match TRBD2. CDR3 sequence: CASSLGGRGFDEQFF. The CDR3 DNA follows: TGCGCCAGCAGCTTGGGTGGGAGGGGTTTCGATGAGCAGTTCTTC. The variable domain in full, completed from reference TRBV5-1 and TRBJ2-1, reads KAGVTQTPRYLIKTRGQQVTLSCSPISGHRSVSWYQQTPGQGLQFLFEYFSETQRNKGNFPGRFSGRQFSNSRSEMNVSTLELGDSALYLCASSLGGRGFDEQFFGPGTRLTVL.